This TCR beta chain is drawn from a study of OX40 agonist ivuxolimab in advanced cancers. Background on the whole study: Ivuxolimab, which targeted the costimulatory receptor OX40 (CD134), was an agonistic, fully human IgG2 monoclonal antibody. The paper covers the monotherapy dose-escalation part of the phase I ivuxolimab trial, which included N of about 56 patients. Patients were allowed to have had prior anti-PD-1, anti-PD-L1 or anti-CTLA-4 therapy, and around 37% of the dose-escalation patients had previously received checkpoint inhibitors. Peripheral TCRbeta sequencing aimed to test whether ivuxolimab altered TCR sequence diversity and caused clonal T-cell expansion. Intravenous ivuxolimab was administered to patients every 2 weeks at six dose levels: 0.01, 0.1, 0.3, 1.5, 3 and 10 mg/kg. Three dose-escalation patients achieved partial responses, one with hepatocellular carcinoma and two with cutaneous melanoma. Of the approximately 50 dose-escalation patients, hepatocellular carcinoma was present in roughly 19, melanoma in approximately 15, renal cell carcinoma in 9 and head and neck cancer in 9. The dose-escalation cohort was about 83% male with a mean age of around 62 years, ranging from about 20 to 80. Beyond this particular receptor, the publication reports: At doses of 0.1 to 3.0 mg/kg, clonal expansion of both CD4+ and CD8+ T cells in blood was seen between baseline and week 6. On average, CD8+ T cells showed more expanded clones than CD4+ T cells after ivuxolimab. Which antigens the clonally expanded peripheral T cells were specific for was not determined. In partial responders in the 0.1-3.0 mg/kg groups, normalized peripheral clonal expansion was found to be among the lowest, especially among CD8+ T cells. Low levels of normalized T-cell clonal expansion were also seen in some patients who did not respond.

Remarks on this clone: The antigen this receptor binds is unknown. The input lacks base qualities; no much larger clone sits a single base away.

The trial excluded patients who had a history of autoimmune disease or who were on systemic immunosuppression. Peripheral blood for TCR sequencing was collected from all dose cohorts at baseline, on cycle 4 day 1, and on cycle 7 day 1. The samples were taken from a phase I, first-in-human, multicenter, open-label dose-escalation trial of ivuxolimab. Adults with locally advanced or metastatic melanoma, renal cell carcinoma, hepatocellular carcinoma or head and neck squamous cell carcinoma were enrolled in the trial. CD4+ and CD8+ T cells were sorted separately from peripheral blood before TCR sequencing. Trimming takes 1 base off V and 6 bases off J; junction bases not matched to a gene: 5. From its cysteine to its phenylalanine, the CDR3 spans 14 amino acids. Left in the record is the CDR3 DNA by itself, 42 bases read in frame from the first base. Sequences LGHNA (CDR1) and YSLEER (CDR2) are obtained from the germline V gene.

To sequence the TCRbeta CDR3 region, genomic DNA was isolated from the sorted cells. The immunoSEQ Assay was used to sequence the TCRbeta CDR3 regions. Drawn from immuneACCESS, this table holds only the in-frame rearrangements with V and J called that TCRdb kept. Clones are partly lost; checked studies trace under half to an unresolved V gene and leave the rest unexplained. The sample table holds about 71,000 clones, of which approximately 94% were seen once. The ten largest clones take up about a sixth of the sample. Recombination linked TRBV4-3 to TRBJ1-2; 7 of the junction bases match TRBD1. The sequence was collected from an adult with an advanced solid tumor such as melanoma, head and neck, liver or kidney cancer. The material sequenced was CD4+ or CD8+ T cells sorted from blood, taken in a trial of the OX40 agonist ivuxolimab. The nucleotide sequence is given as TGCGCCAGCAGCCAAGCCACAGGGGCAAATGGCTACACCTTC. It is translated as CASSQATGANGYTF.